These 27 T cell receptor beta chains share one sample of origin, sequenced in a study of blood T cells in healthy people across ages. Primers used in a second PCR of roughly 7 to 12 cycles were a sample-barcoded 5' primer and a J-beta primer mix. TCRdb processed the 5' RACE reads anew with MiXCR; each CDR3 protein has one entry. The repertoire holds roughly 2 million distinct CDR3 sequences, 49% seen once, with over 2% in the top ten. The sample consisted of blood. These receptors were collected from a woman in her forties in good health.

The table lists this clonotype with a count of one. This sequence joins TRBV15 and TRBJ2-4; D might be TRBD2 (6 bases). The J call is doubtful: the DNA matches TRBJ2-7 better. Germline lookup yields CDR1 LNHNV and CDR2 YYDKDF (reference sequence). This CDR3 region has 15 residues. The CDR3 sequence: CATSRELADSYEQYF. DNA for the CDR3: TGTGCCACCAGCAGAGAACTAGCTGACTCCTACGAGCAGTACTTC.

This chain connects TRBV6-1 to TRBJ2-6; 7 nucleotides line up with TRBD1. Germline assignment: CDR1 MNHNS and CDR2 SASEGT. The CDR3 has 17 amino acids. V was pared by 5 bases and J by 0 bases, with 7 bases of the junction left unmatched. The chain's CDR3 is CASSIRDRSSGANVLTF. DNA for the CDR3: TGTGCCAGCAGTATCCGGGACAGAAGCTCTGGGGCCAACGTCCTGACTTTC.

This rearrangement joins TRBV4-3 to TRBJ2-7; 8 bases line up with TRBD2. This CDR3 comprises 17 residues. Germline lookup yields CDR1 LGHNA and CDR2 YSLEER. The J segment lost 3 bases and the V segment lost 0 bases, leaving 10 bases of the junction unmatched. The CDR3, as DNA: TGCGCCAGCAGCCAAGACTCTAGCGGGCCACCCCACTACGAGCAGTACTTC. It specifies CASSQDSSGPPHYEQYF.

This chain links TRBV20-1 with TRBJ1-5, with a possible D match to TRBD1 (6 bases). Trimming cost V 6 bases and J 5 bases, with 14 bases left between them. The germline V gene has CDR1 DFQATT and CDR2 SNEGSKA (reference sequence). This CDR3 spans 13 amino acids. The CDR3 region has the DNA TGCAGTGCAGGGGGGGGCAGCCATCAGCCCCAGCATTTT. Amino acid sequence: CSAGGGSHQPQHF.

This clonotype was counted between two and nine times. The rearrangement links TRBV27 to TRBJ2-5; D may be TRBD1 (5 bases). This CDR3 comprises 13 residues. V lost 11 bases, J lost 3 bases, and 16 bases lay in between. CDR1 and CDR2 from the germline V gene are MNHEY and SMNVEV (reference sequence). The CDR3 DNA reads TGTGCCTCGGGTAGGGGATGGGAAGAGACCCAGTACTTC. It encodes CASGRGWEETQYF.

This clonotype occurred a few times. The CDR3 is CASSLGTSGGNYEQYF. The CDR3 nucleotides read TGTGCCAGCAGCTTGGGGACTAGCGGGGGAAACTACGAGCAGTACTTC. V and J are TRBV7-2 and TRBJ2-7, with 14 bases aligning to TRBD2. The V gene end was trimmed by 3 bases and the J gene end by 3 bases; junction bases not matched to a gene: 4. CDR1 is SGHTA and CDR2 is FQGNSA in the germline V gene. The CDR3 runs to 16 residues.

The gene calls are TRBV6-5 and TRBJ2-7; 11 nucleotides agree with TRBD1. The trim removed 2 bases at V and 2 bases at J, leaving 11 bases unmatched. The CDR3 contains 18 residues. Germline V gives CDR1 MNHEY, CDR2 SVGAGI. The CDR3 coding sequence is TGTGCCAGCAGTTACCGCCTAAACCGGGGACAGGGGGCCTACGAGCAGTACTTC. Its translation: CASSYRLNRGQGAYEQYF.

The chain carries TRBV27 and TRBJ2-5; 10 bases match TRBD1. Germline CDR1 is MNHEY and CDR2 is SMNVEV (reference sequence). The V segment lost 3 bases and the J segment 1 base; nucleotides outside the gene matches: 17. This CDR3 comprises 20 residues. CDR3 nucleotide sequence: TGTGCCAGCAGTTTCATTGGGACAGGGGTCAGTGGGGTCCGCCAAGAGACCCAGTACTTC. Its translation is CASSFIGTGVSGVRQETQYF.

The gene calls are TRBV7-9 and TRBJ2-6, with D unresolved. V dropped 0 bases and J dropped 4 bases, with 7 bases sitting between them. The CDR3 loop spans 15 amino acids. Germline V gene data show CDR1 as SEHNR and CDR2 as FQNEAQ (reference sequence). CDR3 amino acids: CASSLAPRGANVLTF. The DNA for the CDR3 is TGTGCCAGCAGCTTAGCCCCGAGGGGGGCCAACGTCCTGACTTTC.

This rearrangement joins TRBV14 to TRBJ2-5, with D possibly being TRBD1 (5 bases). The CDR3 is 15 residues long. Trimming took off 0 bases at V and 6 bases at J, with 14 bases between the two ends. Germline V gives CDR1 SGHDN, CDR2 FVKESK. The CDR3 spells CASSQEGPRGKTQYF. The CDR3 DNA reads TGTGCCAGCAGCCAAGAGGGTCCTAGGGGAAAGACCCAGTACTTC.

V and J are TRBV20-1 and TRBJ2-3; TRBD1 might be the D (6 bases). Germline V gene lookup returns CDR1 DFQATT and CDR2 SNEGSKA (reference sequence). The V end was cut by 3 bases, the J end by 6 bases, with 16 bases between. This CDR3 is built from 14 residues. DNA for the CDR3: TGCAGTGCTAGGACAACAGGGCCCGGGGATACGCAGTATTTT. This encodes CSARTTGPGDTQYF.

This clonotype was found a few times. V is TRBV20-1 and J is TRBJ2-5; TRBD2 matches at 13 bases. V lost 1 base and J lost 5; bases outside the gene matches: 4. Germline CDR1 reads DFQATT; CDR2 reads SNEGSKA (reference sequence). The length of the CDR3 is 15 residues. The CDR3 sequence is CSARVPGLAGETQYF. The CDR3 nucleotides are TGCAGTGCTAGAGTACCGGGACTAGCGGGGGAGACCCAGTACTTC.

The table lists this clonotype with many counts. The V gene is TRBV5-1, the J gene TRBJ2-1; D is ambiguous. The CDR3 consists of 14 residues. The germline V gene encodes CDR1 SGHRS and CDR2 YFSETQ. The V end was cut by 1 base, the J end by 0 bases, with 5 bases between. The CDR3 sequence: CASSLTSSYNEQFF. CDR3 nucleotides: TGCGCCAGCAGCTTGACAAGCTCCTACAATGAGCAGTTCTTC.

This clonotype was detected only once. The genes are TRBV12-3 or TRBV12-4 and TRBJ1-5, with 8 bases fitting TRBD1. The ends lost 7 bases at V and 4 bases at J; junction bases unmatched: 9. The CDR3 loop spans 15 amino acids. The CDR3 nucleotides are TGTGCCAGCATGGGGCAGGGGGCGATTAATCAGCCCCAGCATTTT. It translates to CASMGQGAINQPQHF.

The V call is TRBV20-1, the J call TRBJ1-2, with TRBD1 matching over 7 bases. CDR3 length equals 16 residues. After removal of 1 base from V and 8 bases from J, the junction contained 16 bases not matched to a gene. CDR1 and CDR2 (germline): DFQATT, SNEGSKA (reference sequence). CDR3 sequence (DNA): TGCAGTGCTAGAGTACCGGAGAAGGACAGGCCTAGGGGCTACACCTTC. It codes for CSARVPEKDRPRGYTF.

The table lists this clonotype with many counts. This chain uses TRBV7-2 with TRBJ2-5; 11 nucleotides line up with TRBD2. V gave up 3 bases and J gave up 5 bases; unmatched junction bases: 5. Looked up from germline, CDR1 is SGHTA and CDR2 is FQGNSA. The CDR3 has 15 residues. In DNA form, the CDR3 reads TGTGCCAGCAGCTTTAGCGGGGGGGCCTCTGAGACCCAGTACTTC. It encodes CASSFSGGASETQYF. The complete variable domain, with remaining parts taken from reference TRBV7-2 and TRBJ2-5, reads GAGVSQSPSNKVTEKGKDVELRCDPISGHTALYWYRQSLGQGLEFLIYFQGNSAPDKSGLPSDRFSAERTGGSVSTLTIQRTQQEDSAVYLCASSFSGGASETQYFGPGTRLLVL.

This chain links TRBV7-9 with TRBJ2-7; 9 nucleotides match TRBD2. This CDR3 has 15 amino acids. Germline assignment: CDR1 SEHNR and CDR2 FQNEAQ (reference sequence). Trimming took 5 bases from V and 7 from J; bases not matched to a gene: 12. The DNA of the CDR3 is TGTGCCAGCAGCGGGAGCGGGGGGCCAAACAATGAGCAGTACTTC. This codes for CASSGSGGPNNEQYF. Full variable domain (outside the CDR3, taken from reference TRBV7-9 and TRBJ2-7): DTGVSQNPRHKITKRGQNVTFRCDPISEHNRLYWYRQTLGQGPEFLTYFQNEAQLEKSRLLSDRFSAERPKGSFSTLEIQRTEQGDSAMYLCASSGSGGPNNEQYFGPGTRLTVT.

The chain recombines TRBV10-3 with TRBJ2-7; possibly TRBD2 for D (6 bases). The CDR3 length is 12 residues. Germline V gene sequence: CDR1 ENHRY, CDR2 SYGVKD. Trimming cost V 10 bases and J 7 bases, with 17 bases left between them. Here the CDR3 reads CATRRGENEQYF. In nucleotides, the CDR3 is TGTGCCACCAGGCGGGGCGAAAATGAGCAGTACTTC.

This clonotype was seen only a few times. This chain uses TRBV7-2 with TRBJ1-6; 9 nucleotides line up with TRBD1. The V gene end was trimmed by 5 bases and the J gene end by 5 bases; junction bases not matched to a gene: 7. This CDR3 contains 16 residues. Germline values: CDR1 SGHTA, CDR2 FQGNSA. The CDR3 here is CASSPGGTGNNSPLHF. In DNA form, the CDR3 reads TGTGCCAGCAGCCCCGGGGGGACAGGGAATAATTCACCCCTCCACTTT.

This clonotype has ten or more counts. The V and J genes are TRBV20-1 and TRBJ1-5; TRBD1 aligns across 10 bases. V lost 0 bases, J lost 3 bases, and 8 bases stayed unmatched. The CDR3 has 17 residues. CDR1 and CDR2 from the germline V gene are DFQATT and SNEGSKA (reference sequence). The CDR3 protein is CSARDWTGGGDNQPQHF. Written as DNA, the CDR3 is TGCAGTGCTAGAGATTGGACAGGGGGAGGGGACAATCAGCCCCAGCATTTT.

CDR3 DNA: TGTGCCAGCAGCCAAGATAGAGCGGGGGGTATGCAGAATACGCAGTATTTT. It yields the protein CASSQDRAGGMQNTQYF. The chain has TRBV4-2 and TRBJ2-3, with 9 bases matching TRBD2. V gave up 0 bases and J gave up 7 bases; unmatched junction bases: 11. This CDR3 is 17 amino acids long. The V gene's germline CDR1 is LGHNA and CDR2 YNFKEQ.

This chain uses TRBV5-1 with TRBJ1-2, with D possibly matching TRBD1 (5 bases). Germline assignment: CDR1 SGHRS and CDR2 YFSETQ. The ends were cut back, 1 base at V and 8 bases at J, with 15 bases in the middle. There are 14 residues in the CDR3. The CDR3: CASSLTTAHRGYTF. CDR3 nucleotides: TGCGCCAGCAGCTTGACGACAGCCCATCGGGGCTACACCTTC.

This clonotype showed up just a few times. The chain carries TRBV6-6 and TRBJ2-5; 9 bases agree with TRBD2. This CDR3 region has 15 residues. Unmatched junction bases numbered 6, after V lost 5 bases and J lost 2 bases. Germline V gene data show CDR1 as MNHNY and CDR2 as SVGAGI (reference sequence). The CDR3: CASSRPAGGQETQYF. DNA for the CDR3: TGTGCCAGCAGTCGCCCTGCGGGGGGGCAAGAGACCCAGTACTTC.

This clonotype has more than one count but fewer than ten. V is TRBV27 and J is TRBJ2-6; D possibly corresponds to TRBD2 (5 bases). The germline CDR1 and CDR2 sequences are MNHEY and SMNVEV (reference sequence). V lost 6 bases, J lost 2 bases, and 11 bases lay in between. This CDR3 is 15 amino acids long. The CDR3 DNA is TGTGCCAGCAGGGGTCACGGGGCTGGGGCCAACGTCCTGACTTTC. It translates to CASRGHGAGANVLTF.

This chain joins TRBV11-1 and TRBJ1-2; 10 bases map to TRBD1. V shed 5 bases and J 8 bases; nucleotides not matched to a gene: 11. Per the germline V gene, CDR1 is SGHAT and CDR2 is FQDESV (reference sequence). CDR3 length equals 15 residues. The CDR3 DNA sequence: TGTGCCAGCAGCAGGTCGGGACAGGGGAGGAGAGGCTACACCTTC. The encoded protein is CASSRSGQGRRGYTF.

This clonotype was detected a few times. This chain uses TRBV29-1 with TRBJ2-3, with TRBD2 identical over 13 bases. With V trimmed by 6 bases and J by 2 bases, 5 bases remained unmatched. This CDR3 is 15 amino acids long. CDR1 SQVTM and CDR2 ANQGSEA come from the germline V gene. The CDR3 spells CSVPTSGGITDTQYF. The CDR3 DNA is TGCAGCGTCCCGACTAGCGGGGGGATCACAGATACGCAGTATTTT.

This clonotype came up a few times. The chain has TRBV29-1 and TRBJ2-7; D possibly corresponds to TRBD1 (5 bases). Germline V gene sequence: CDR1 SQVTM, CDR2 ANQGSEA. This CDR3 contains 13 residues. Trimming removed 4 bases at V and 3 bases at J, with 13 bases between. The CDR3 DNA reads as TGCAGCGTTGGCTCGGCAGGGTACTACGAGCAGTACTTC. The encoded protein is CSVGSAGYYEQYF.